This is a list of T cell receptor beta chains from one sample in a study of CD8 T cells in ankylosing spondylitis. MiXCR, run by TCRdb on the 5' RACE reads, gives a single entry per CDR3 protein. The data hold some 140,000 distinct CDR3 sequences, with roughly 6.6% observed a single time. The sequenced sample was blood, either unsorted or a sorted T cell fraction (not recorded which). These receptors came from a female donor with ankylosing spondylitis or in good health (not recorded which). Both conserved end residues are part of each CDR3. D genes are given only for firm matches. Clone size is not always given. Where it is, it says once, few, many or a class for expanded clones.

cdr3_length clone_size j_call v_call d_call cdr3_aa cdr3_nt
15 many TRBJ1-5 TRBV12-3/TRBV12-4 NA CASSLLQGGDQPQHF TGTGCCAGCAGTTTATTGCAGGGTGGAGATCAGCCCCAGCATTTT
15 many TRBJ2-4 TRBV9 TRBD1 CAPFGRTGEKNIQYF TGTGCCCCCTTCGGTAGGACAGGGGAAAAAAACATTCAGTACTTC
14 few TRBJ1-6 TRBV4-3 NA CASSLEPGNSPLHF TGCGCCAGCAGCCTCGAACCGGGTAATTCACCCCTCCACTTT
16 many TRBJ1-2 TRBV27 TRBD1 CASLPEGARGVYGYTF TGTGCCAGCCTTCCGGAGGGGGCGCGGGGGGTCTATGGCTACACCTTC
16 many TRBJ1-1 TRBV12-3/TRBV12-4 NA CASSLGTRVVGTEAFF TGTGCCAGCAGTTTAGGCACCAGGGTCGTAGGAACTGAAGCTTTCTTT
13 many TRBJ2-2 TRBV20-1 NA CSARESNAGELFF TGCAGTGCTAGAGAATCGAACGCCGGGGAGCTGTTTTTT
13 few TRBJ1-6 TRBV20-1 NA CSARGSFNSPLHF TGCAGTGCTAGAGGGAGCTTTAATTCACCCCTCCACTTT
13 many TRBJ2-2 TRBV15 NA CATSRELTGELFF TGTGCCACCAGCAGAGAACTCACCGGGGAGCTGTTTTTT
15 many TRBJ2-7 TRBV5-1 NA CASSLARQHTYEQYF TGCGCCAGCAGCTTGGCCCGGCAGCATACCTACGAGCAGTACTTC
16 many TRBJ2-7 TRBV11-2 NA CASSLDLTDPSYEQYF TGTGCCAGCAGCTTAGATCTAACAGACCCCTCCTACGAGCAGTACTTC
15 many TRBJ1-1 TRBV18 NA CASSPRFSGNTEAFF TGTGCCAGCTCACCAAGATTCTCAGGTAACACTGAAGCTTTCTTT
18 many TRBJ1-6 TRBV6-5 TRBD1 CASSFHRGQGGYNSPLHF TGTGCCAGCAGTTTCCACCGAGGACAGGGGGGCTATAATTCACCCCTCCACTTT
14 many TRBJ1-6 TRBV5-1 NA CASSLTQGRSPLHF TGCGCCAGCAGCTTAACACAGGGACGCTCACCCCTCCACTTT
15 NA TRBJ1-6 TRBV19 NA CASSMNPDFNSPLHF TGTGCCAGTAGTATGAATCCGGATTTCAATTCACCCCTCCACTTT
15 few TRBJ1-5 TRBV7-2 TRBD1 CASSLGQGRGGPQHF TGTGCCAGCAGCCTCGGACAGGGGAGGGGTGGGCCCCAGCATTTT
15 NA TRBJ1-6 TRBV7-6 NA CASSFEVGGNSPLHF TGTGCCAGCAGCTTTGAAGTCGGGGGTAATTCACCCCTCCACTTT
14 few TRBJ1-6 TRBV30 NA CAWSRGETHSPLHF TGTGCCTGGAGTCGTGGGGAGACCCATTCACCCCTCCACTTT
15 many TRBJ2-1 TRBV3-1 NA CASSQGTGDYNEQFF TGTGCCAGCAGCCAAGGGACGGGGGATTACAATGAGCAGTTCTTC
15 NA TRBJ1-1 TRBV7-9 NA CASSLGGGWYTEAFF TGTGCCAGCAGCTTAGGAGGGGGTTGGTACACTGAAGCTTTCTTT
14 many TRBJ2-5 TRBV28 NA CASSRDRIGETQYF TGTGCCAGCAGTCGAGACAGGATCGGAGAGACCCAGTACTTC
14 many TRBJ1-4 TRBV20-1 TRBD1 CSAWGQGGNEKLFF TGCAGTGCTTGGGGACAGGGAGGTAATGAAAAACTGTTTTTT
15 many TRBJ2-5 TRBV15 TRBD1 CATSRYRTGQETQYF TGTGCCACCAGCAGATATAGGACAGGACAAGAGACCCAGTACTTC
16 few TRBJ2-7 TRBV2 TRBD1 CASSDSGGTGHYEQYF TGTGCCAGCAGTGATTCGGGCGGGACAGGGCACTACGAGCAGTACTTC
15 many TRBJ1-5 TRBV3-1 NA CASSPTAQGNQPQHF TGTGCCAGCAGCCCGACGGCCCAGGGCAATCAGCCCCAGCATTTT
16 many TRBJ1-1 TRBV5-1 TRBD1 CASSLDPQGADTEAFF TGCGCCAGCAGCTTGGACCCCCAGGGGGCGGACACTGAAGCTTTCTTT